These 23 T cell receptor beta chains were all obtained from the same sample, sequenced in a study of shared clonotypes between healthy human individuals. The naive CD8 subset, CD45RO-negative cells positively selected for CCR7, excluded terminally differentiated effector memory CD45RA+ cells. Some clones are missing from TCRdb's copy, which holds only in-frame ones; the method was immunoSEQ multiplex PCR. Found here are 2 million to 2.5 million clones, roughly 94% of them singletons; the top ten hold about 1.1%. Sequencing used naive CD8+ T cells sorted from blood. These receptors were obtained from a man aged 18 to 30 in good health.

This chain connects TRBV15 to TRBJ2-2; 8 bases match TRBD1. Germline lookup yields CDR1 LNHNV and CDR2 YYDKDF (reference sequence). CDR3 length equals 16 residues. Germline trimming cut 5 bases from V and 4 bases from J; bases unmatched to any gene: 9. CDR3 DNA: TGTGCCACCAGCCGAGGCAGGGGGCTGGTCACCGGGGAGCTGTTTTTT. Protein sequence: CATSRGRGLVTGELFF.

The chain employs TRBV19 and TRBJ2-7, with D uncertain. This CDR3 contains 14 residues. V lost 5 bases, J lost 3 bases, and 14 bases lay in between. Germline lookup yields CDR1 LNHDA and CDR2 SQIVND (reference sequence). Here the CDR3 DNA reads TGTGCCAGTAGTGCTACAGTTGGGAACTACGAGCAGTACTTC. Translated: CASSATVGNYEQYF. Filled out from reference TRBV19 and TRBJ2-7, the complete variable domain reads DGGITQSPKYLFRKEGQNVTLSCEQNLNHDAMYWYRQDPGQGLRLIYYSQIVNDFQKGDIAEGYSVSREKKESFPLTVTSAQKNPTAFYLCASSATVGNYEQYFGPGTRLTVT.

The rearrangement links TRBV6-1 to TRBJ2-5; 9 bases map to TRBD2. After removal of 0 bases from V and 2 bases from J, the junction contained 7 bases not matched to a gene. Germline V lookup: CDR1 MNHNS, CDR2 SASEGT. The CDR3 has 17 amino acids. The CDR3, as DNA: TGTGCCAGCAGTGAAGCGATCCCCCTAGCGGGGCAAGAGACCCAGTACTTC. This sequence encodes CASSEAIPLAGQETQYF.

V gene TRBV4-1 combines with J gene TRBJ1-1; D gene ambiguous. Germline V lookup: CDR1 MGHRA, CDR2 YSYEKL. The CDR3 spans 15 residues. The ends were cut back, 4 bases at V and 4 bases at J, with 16 bases in the middle. The CDR3 DNA sequence: TGCGCCAGCAGCCCCGCTGTCACTTTAGGCACTGAAGCTTTCTTT. Translated, it gives CASSPAVTLGTEAFF.

The chain links TRBV9 to TRBJ1-1, with a tentative D call TRBD1 (6 bases). In germline, CDR1 is SGDLS, CDR2 YYNGEE. The length of the CDR3 is 15 residues. The V gene lost 4 bases and the J gene lost 1 base, with 14 bases spanning the gap. The CDR3 loop reads CASSPLQGSNTEAFF. The CDR3 bases are TGTGCCAGCAGCCCCCTTCAGGGGTCGAACACTGAAGCTTTCTTT.

Concerning this clone itself: In the same sample, other DNA sequences code for this CDR3. This rearrangement joins TRBV5-6 to TRBJ1-3; D is unclear. CDR3 length: 14 amino acids. The germline gives CDR1 SGHDT, CDR2 YYEEEE. The V end was cut by 0 bases, the J end by 3 bases, with 7 bases between. CDR3 sequence reads: CASSLGTSGNTIYF. CDR3 DNA sequence: TGTGCCAGCAGCTTGGGAACCAGTGGAAACACCATATATTTT.

This rearrangement joins TRBV6-5 to TRBJ2-5; D gene ambiguous. Germline V gives CDR1 MNHEY, CDR2 SVGAGI. The CDR3 loop spans 11 amino acids. With 6 bases removed from V and 1 base from J, the gap between germline ends came to 3 bases. The CDR3 sequence is CASRGQETQYF. CDR3 sequence (DNA): TGTGCCAGCAGGGGCCAAGAGACCCAGTACTTC.

With respect to this clone: The same CDR3 is also encoded by other DNA sequences in this sample. V usage is TRBV27 and J usage is TRBJ2-3; D is unresolved. The CDR3 runs to 12 residues. Trimming shortened V by 5 bases and J by 2 bases, and 5 bases separated the two germline ends. Looked up from germline, CDR1 is MNHEY and CDR2 is SMNVEV (reference sequence). The CDR3 DNA is TGTGCCAGCAGTCTCAACACAGATACGCAGTATTTT. Its translation: CASSLNTDTQYF.

V gene TRBV19 combines with J gene TRBJ2-1; 10 bases line up with TRBD2. CDR3 length: 15 residues. Germline values: CDR1 LNHDA, CDR2 SQIVND (reference sequence). V shed 10 bases and J 8 bases; nucleotides not matched to a gene: 14. The CDR3 DNA reads as TGTGCCACAACCCCCTCTAGCGGGAGAAACTATGAGCAGTTCTTC. Amino acid sequence: CATTPSSGRNYEQFF.

V gene TRBV9 combines with J gene TRBJ2-3; 7 nucleotides align to TRBD2. Per the germline V gene, CDR1 is SGDLS and CDR2 is YYNGEE. The CDR3 spans 17 residues. V lost 3 bases to trimming and J lost 2 bases; unmatched junction nucleotides: 12. CDR3 nucleotide sequence: TGTGCCAGCAGCGCCCCTATTTCGGGGGGTGTCACAGATACGCAGTATTTT. Protein: CASSAPISGGVTDTQYF.

This sequence joins TRBV5-6 and TRBJ2-1, with a tentative D call TRBD2 (6 bases). Between the trimmed V and J ends, which lost 1 base and 10 bases, there was a span of 12 bases. The CDR3 is made up of 13 amino acids. Looked up from germline, CDR1 is SGHDT and CDR2 is YYEEEE. CDR3: CASSLSLEGEQFF. As DNA, the CDR3 is TGTGCCAGCAGCTTGAGTTTGGAGGGGGAGCAGTTCTTC.

The chain combines TRBV5-4 with TRBJ2-7; D call uncertain. The CDR3 contains 12 residues. Germline CDR1 and CDR2: SGHNT and YYREEE (reference sequence). Trimming took 1 base from V and 4 from J, leaving 6 bases between them. CDR3 nucleotides: TGTGCCAGCAGCTTGTCTGCTTACGAGCAGTACTTC. It codes for CASSLSAYEQYF. Filled out from reference TRBV5-4 and TRBJ2-7, the complete variable domain reads ETGVTQSPTHLIKTRGQQVTLRCSSQSGHNTVSWYQQALGQGPQFIFQYYREEENGRGNFPPRFSGLQFPNYSSELNVNALELDDSALYLCASSLSAYEQYFGPGTRLTVT.

This clone was observed once. V usage is TRBV7-2 and J usage is TRBJ2-7, with D possibly being TRBD1 or TRBD2 (5 bases each). The germline CDR1 and CDR2 sequences are SGHTA and FQGNSA. The CDR3 contains 16 residues. Trimming removed 5 bases at V and 3 bases at J, with 20 bases between. The CDR3 loop reads CASSQPGRTGNYEQYF. The CDR3 coding sequence is TGTGCCAGCAGCCAACCGGGACGGACGGGAAACTACGAGCAGTACTTC.

The V call is TRBV4-1, the J call TRBJ2-7; D gene unclear. The CDR3 sequence is 13 residues long. Germline lookup yields CDR1 MGHRA and CDR2 YSYEKL. V was cut by 3 bases and J by 7 bases, with 13 bases left in between. The CDR3 spells CASSQVPGVEQYF. CDR3 bases: TGCGCCAGCAGCCAGGTCCCGGGTGTAGAGCAGTACTTC.

The gene calls are TRBV28 and TRBJ2-7, with D perhaps TRBD1 (7 bases). V dropped 3 bases and J dropped 3 bases, with 12 bases sitting between them. This CDR3 is built from 14 residues. From germline, CDR1 is MDHEN and CDR2 SYDVKM. The CDR3 DNA reads TGTGCCAGCAGTTTCAGGGGGGAGATCTACGAGCAGTACTTC. The encoded protein is CASSFRGEIYEQYF. Based on the CDR3 plus reference TRBV28 and TRBJ2-7, the full variable domain is DVKVTQSSRYLVKRTGEKVFLECVQDMDHENMFWYRQDPGLGLRLIYFSYDVKMKEKGDIPEGYSVSREKKERFSLILESASTNQTSMYLCASSFRGEIYEQYFGPGTRLTVT.

With regard to this clone: Other DNA variants within this sample encode the same CDR3. The V gene is TRBV6-1, the J gene TRBJ2-7; D remains unclear. Between the trimmed V and J ends, which lost 5 bases and 2 bases, there was a span of 10 bases. CDR1 MNHNS and CDR2 SASEGT come from the germline V gene. This CDR3 spans 13 amino acids. CDR3 sequence reads: CASSTGLAYEQYF. In nucleotides, the CDR3 is TGTGCCAGCAGTACCGGGCTGGCCTACGAGCAGTACTTC.

The rearrangement joins TRBV28 to TRBJ2-7; D tentatively reads TRBD1 or TRBD2 (6 bases each). Germline V gene data show CDR1 as MDHEN and CDR2 as SYDVKM. The CDR3 covers 14 residues. Deletions cut 3 bases from V and 2 bases from J, with 11 bases between. DNA of the CDR3: TGTGCCAGCAGTTTTGAGGGGGGAGCCTACGAGCAGTACTTC. It encodes CASSFEGGAYEQYF.

The chain uses TRBV7-9 and TRBJ1-3; D might be TRBD1 (6 bases). The ends were cut back, 4 bases at V and 4 bases at J, with 17 bases in the middle. The germline gives CDR1 SEHNR, CDR2 FQNEAQ (reference sequence). The length of the CDR3 is 16 residues. The DNA for the CDR3 is TGTGCCAGCAGCTCCGACACTTCTGACAGGGGAAACACCATATATTTT. It encodes CASSSDTSDRGNTIYF. The full variable domain, completed using reference TRBV7-9 and TRBJ1-3, is DTGVSQNPRHKITKRGQNVTFRCDPISEHNRLYWYRQTLGQGPEFLTYFQNEAQLEKSRLLSDRFSAERPKGSFSTLEIQRTEQGDSAMYLCASSSDTSDRGNTIYFGEGSWLTVV.

Comment on this clone: Additional DNA sequences in this sample encode the identical CDR3. The V call is TRBV9, the J call TRBJ2-7, with D perhaps being TRBD1 or TRBD2 (5 bases each). Germline V lookup: CDR1 SGDLS, CDR2 YYNGEE. The V end was cut by 0 bases, the J end by 7 bases, with 11 bases between. This CDR3 has 13 amino acids. CDR3 protein: CASSVAGDGEQYF. The CDR3 DNA is TGTGCCAGCAGCGTAGCTGGGGACGGGGAGCAGTACTTC.

The chain carries TRBV28 and TRBJ2-1; the match to TRBD1 covers 8 bases. The CDR3 is made up of 12 amino acids. CDR1 and CDR2 from the germline V gene are MDHEN and SYDVKM. The V segment lost 9 bases and the J segment 8 bases; nucleotides outside the gene matches: 6. Here the CDR3 DNA reads TGTGCCAGTGACAGGGGTTGGGATGAGCAGTTCTTC. Its protein is CASDRGWDEQFF. The full variable domain, its missing parts supplied by reference TRBV28 and TRBJ2-1, is DVKVTQSSRYLVKRTGEKVFLECVQDMDHENMFWYRQDPGLGLRLIYFSYDVKMKEKGDIPEGYSVSREKKERFSLILESASTNQTSMYLCASDRGWDEQFFGPGTRLTVL.

Notes on this clone: The identical CDR3 is also encoded by other nucleotide sequences in the sample. The chain is built from TRBV28 and TRBJ2-7; 10 bases are shared with TRBD2. Trimming took 3 bases from V and 0 from J; bases not matched to a gene: 2. Germline CDR1 is MDHEN and CDR2 is SYDVKM. The CDR3 contains 15 residues. DNA of the CDR3: TGTGCCAGCAGTTTTTTAGCGGGGGGCTCCTACGAGCAGTACTTC. It is translated as CASSFLAGGSYEQYF.

Only one count was recorded for this clone. The chain has TRBV19 and TRBJ2-3; 9 bases align to TRBD1. This CDR3 has 15 residues. Germline CDR1 LNHDA, CDR2 SQIVND (reference sequence). V lost 5 bases, J lost 3 bases, and 6 bases stayed unmatched. Written as DNA, the CDR3 is TGTGCCAGTAGTGGGTCGACAGGGGGAACAGATACGCAGTATTTT. This sequence encodes CASSGSTGGTDTQYF.

Here the CDR3 reads CASSFLGGVDGTEAFF. The DNA of the CDR3 is TGTGCCAGCAGCTTCTTAGGCGGGGTGGATGGCACTGAAGCTTTCTTT. This chain joins TRBV7-9 and TRBJ1-1, with D unresolved. The CDR3 is made up of 16 amino acids. The germline V gene has CDR1 SEHNR and CDR2 FQNEAQ (reference sequence). V was cut by 3 bases and J by 4 bases, with 18 bases left in between.